At least ten counts were recorded for the clone carrying this T cell receptor (beta chain). The sample comes from a study of blood T cell repertoires in COVID-19. Overall study context: Samples taken during acute and convalescent COVID-19 were collected in the United States, Italy and Spain. Nucleic acid was either cDNA or gDNA, and it came from T cells, B-cell-depleted T cells, or PBMCs.

There are 15 residues in the CDR3. From germline, CDR1 is LNHDA and CDR2 SQIVND (reference sequence). V lost 3 bases and J lost 5, with 14 bases in between. In the authors' methods: Estimation of nucleated cell counts was performed using reference gene primer amplification. Method: immunoSEQ multiplex PCR; TCRdb's copy keeps in-frame clones and lacks some. The V and J calls and clone size are taken from that table; D and trimming were inferred from the DNA. Of over 150,000 clones in the sample, roughly four fifths were seen once. This clonotype was obtained from a human donor with acute or convalescent COVID-19. The donor label of this sample is uncertain. Sequenced material: peripheral blood. The gene calls are TRBV19 and TRBJ1-5; the D is unclear. The chain's CDR3 is CASSIPPGPHQPQHF. In nucleotides, the CDR3 is TGTGCCAGTAGTATTCCCCCAGGCCCCCATCAGCCCCAGCATTTT. Full variable domain (missing parts from reference TRBV19 and TRBJ1-5): DGGITQSPKYLFRKEGQNVTLSCEQNLNHDAMYWYRQDPGQGLRLIYYSQIVNDFQKGDIAEGYSVSREKKESFPLTVTSAQKNPTAFYLCASSIPPGPHQPQHFGDGTRLSIL.